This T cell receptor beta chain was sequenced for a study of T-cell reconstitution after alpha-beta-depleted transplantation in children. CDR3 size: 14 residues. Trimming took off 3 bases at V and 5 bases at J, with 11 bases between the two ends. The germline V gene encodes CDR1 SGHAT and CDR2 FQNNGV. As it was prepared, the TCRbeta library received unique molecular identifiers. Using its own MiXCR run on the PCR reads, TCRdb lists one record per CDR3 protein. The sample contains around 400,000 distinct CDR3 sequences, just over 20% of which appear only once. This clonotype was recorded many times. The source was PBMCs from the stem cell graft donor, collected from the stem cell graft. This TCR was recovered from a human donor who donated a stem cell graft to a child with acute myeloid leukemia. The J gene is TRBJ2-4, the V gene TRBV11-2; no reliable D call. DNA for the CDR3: TGTGCCAGCAGCTTCTCGTTAGCTGAAAACATTCAGTACTTC. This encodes CASSFSLAENIQYF.